Listed below are T cell receptor beta chains from one sample, sequenced in a study of cytomegalovirus exposure and HLA in healthy donors. Sequencing used immunoSEQ multiplex PCR; TCRdb keeps in-frame clones, though not all of them. The sample carries about 150,000 clones, 85% recorded once. The sample taken for sequencing was PBMCs. Receptor source: a boy aged 2 to 10 in good health and CMV-seronegative. The CDR3 runs from the conserved cysteine through the conserved F or W. Clone size, where shown, is once, few, many, or a class for clones that have expanded.

size	V	J	CDR3
.	TRBV4-1	TRBJ2-7	CASSQDRGATYEQYF
.	TRBV6-5	TRBJ1-1	CASSYGYGTGNTEAFF
.	TRBV6-1	TRBJ1-1	CASSEGGGTEAFF
.	TRBV18	TRBJ2-2	CASSPPDRTNTGELFF
.	TRBV9	TRBJ2-1	CASSVGPRTGNNEQFF
.	TRBV13	TRBJ1-2	CASSLGQGAYGYTF
.	TRBV7-9	TRBJ1-2	CASSLEAGGYTF
.	TRBV7-8	TRBJ1-1	CASSSKLGGQGSEAFF
.	TRBV11-2	TRBJ2-1	CASSFEPGGYNEQFF
.	TRBV19	TRBJ1-4	CASSEPRDRGMREKLFF
.	TRBV7-6	TRBJ2-1	CASSLAGGSHEQFF
.	TRBV25-1	TRBJ2-5	CASSETDRGRGETQYF
few	TRBV5-7	TRBJ2-2	CASSLGGGRNTGELFF
.	TRBV7-9	TRBJ1-1	CSSSLAGVWANENTEAFF
few	TRBV6-5	TRBJ1-2	CASSWSGPNGYTF
.	TRBV5-4	TRBJ1-2	CASSLSTANYGYTF
once	TRBV14	TRBJ1-2	CASSQPGQGAIDYGYTF
.	TRBV7-2	TRBJ2-2	CASSRRSSNTGELFF
.	TRBV7-9	TRBJ1-2	CASSSPQGPNYGYTF
.	TRBV6-5	TRBJ2-1	CASTRDLSYNEQFF
.	TRBV5-1	TRBJ2-1	CASSLTSGTYNEQFF
.	TRBV6-1	TRBJ2-3	CASSAPREGGDTQYF
.	TRBV30	TRBJ1-4	CAWSVVGTGEKLFF
.	TRBV6-5	TRBJ2-1	CASSYYRGHHEQFF
.	TRBV9	TRBJ1-3	CASSVDYNGVTGNTIYF
.	TRBV30	TRBJ1-2	CAWSDQMNYGYTF
.	TRBV6-5	TRBJ2-5	CASSGSGGAGETQYF
.	TRBV28	TRBJ2-5	CASSPWGSGEETQYF
few	TRBV28	TRBJ2-7	CASSLAGRSYEQYF
.	TRBV10-2	TRBJ1-1	CASAQGASNTEAFF
.	TRBV19	TRBJ1-5	CASSISGGRSQPQHF
few	TRBV5-5	TRBJ1-1	CASSLAGTGYRDTEAFF
.	TRBV5-4	TRBJ2-1	CASSVREINEQFF
.	TRBV27	TRBJ1-2	CASSARDFYGYTF
.	TRBV6-1	TRBJ2-4	CASSLYTTKNIQYF
.	TRBV11-2	TRBJ2-5	CASSLRSPGETQYF
.	TRBV5-1	TRBJ1-1	CASSVTGVTEAFF
.	TRBV12-5	TRBJ2-3	CASGLVHGQQTDTQYF
.	TRBV6-5	TRBJ1-6	CASGISGTGQSPLHF
.	TRBV5-1	TRBJ2-1	CASSFLAGEGNEQFF
.	TRBV2	TRBJ1-3	CASSQQRTGEYF
.	TRBV11-2	TRBJ1-2	CASSPGTGNYGYTF
.	TRBV5-1	TRBJ2-7	CASSQGDEQYF
.	TRBV28	TRBJ1-5	CASSSPTGPRSNQPQHF
.	TRBV5-1	TRBJ2-3	CASSSGLAGGYPSTDTQYF
.	TRBV28	TRBJ1-5	CASSLTLAGGNQPQHF
.	TRBV2	TRBJ2-3	CASINERGGGDTQYF
few	TRBV6-1	TRBJ1-5	CASSEASIPRLNQPQHF
.	TRBV10-1	TRBJ2-1	CASSESMGHETGFF
.	TRBV29-1	TRBJ2-1	CSVEDLQGSPVF
few	TRBV28	TRBJ2-3	CASRPGGVVQYF
few	TRBV6-5	TRBJ2-1	CASSLAGAYNEQFF